Listed below are T cell receptor beta chains from one sample, sequenced in a study of blood T cell repertoires in COVID-19. Generated by immunoSEQ multiplex PCR, the TCRdb table keeps only in-frame clones and is missing some. The table includes fewer than 250,000 clones, about nine tenths detected once. Sequencing was carried out using peripheral blood. Source of these receptors: a man aged 30 to 45 with COVID-19, enrolled during active disease. Both conserved end residues are trimmed from each CDR3.

TRBJ1-4 | TRBV10-3 | AIQGQDEKLF
TRBJ2-1 | TRBV7-3 | ASSSGLEQF
TRBJ2-1 | TRBV28 | ASKVPGYNEQF
TRBJ2-5 | TRBV19 | ASSIKTSGGSQETQY
TRBJ2-7 | TRBV6-5 | ASSSRSTILYEQY
TRBJ1-4 | TRBV27 | ASSLSYLGGNREKLF
TRBJ1-2 | TRBV30 | AWDGGGYT
TRBJ1-1 | TRBV5-5 | ASSKGQGGTYEAF
TRBJ1-2 | TRBV7-9 | ASSSMGSSDGYT
TRBJ1-3 | TRBV10-3 | AISAPQSGNTIY
TRBJ2-2 | TRBV7-2 | ASSFTLPRLGSLGELF
TRBJ1-2 | TRBV12-3/TRBV12-4 | ASSPYSNYGYT
TRBJ1-1 | TRBV19 | ASNANGQIYTEAF
TRBJ1-2 | TRBV19 | ASSIQEAGYT
TRBJ1-6 | TRBV6-5 | ASSYNSYNSPLH
TRBJ1-1 | TRBV6-5 | ASSYGQAAMNTEAF
TRBJ1-3 | TRBV6-5 | ASSFQDTGNTIY
TRBJ2-5 | TRBV7-9 | ASSSPDRGLGETQY
TRBJ2-2 | TRBV11-2 | ASSFAGTSGLKGGELF
TRBJ2-7 | TRBV28 | ASSRRTSGKQYEQY
TRBJ2-5 | TRBV4-1 | ASSQEEGWDSQETQY
TRBJ1-6 | TRBV14 | ASSQVIGQLYNSPLH
TRBJ1-1 | TRBV20-1 | SASIPSGNTEAF
TRBJ2-7 | TRBV20-1 | SARRIERQY
TRBJ2-2 | TRBV2 | AVHRGRSGELF
TRBJ2-2 | TRBV7-2 | ASSLGGAQNTGELF
TRBJ1-5 | TRBV10-1 | ASSEETSYSNQPQH
TRBJ2-3 | TRBV7-9 | ASSYSTSGRRSTDTQY
TRBJ1-1 | TRBV11-2 | ASTTESGEAF
TRBJ1-6 | TRBV15 | ATSRDVGRDRSPLH
TRBJ2-1 | TRBV7-9 | ASSLMPPGQF
TRBJ1-2 | TRBV28 | ASSDGQGGT
TRBJ1-6 | TRBV3-1/TRBV3-2 | ASSLQGTRNSPLH
TRBJ1-2 | TRBV4-1 | ASSQFRDQTRGYT
TRBJ2-7 | TRBV28 | ASSPRRRISYEQY
TRBJ1-1 | TRBV19 | ASSNRQGARDWDTEAF
TRBJ1-2 | TRBV6-1 | ASSENLQGPYGYT
TRBJ2-1 | TRBV19 | ASSSRVAGGLYNEQF
TRBJ2-1 | TRBV30 | AWRRVYEQF
TRBJ2-7 | TRBV27 | ASHRQGASYEQY
TRBJ1-1 | TRBV10-3 | ASRGGAGMNTEAF
TRBJ1-3 | TRBV4-1 | ASSQDLGPTGNTIY
TRBJ2-1 | TRBV6-6 | ASSYASALMGEF
TRBJ1-5 | TRBV6-6 | ASSPRRGQGADQPQH
TRBJ1-3 | TRBV5-4 | ASSGQDGTSLRNTIY
TRBJ2-1 | TRBV6-5 | ASRSIRDRFNEQF
TRBJ2-5 | TRBV19 | ASSIGLAGGGQETQY
TRBJ2-7 | TRBV28 | ASSSPGQGWHEQY
TRBJ2-3 | TRBV5-4 | ASSARERGGNLDTQY
TRBJ2-3 | TRBV12-5 | ASGLKGHTDTQY
TRBJ2-3 | TRBV18 | ASSPPGLAGQRADTQY
TRBJ1-4 | TRBV18 | ASSPGAADEKLF
TRBJ1-5 | TRBV6-2/TRBV6-3 | ASSYSGGRYNQPQH
TRBJ1-1 | TRBV7-9 | ASSLAGRTEAF
TRBJ2-4 | TRBV5-1 | ASKPVAKNIQY
TRBJ2-2 | TRBV3-1/TRBV3-2 | ASSQDRPNTGELF
TRBJ2-3 | TRBV7-7 | ASSLSRDWNTQY
TRBJ2-3 | TRBV5-4 | ASSSSGRVADTQY
TRBJ2-6 | TRBV28 | ASTRPGQLASGANVLT